The entry below describes one T cell receptor (beta chain). Its antigen is unknown. No qualities accompany the bases; no much larger clone lies one base away. The data derive from a study of identical twins listed by TCRdb under 2016. As for the study more broadly: To test whether fetal clonotypes persist, the study used deep sequencing on TCR alpha and beta repertoires from monozygotic twins, unrelated adults of various ages, and cord blood. To rule out contamination, replicate twin experiments were performed at different times with different library preparation protocols. The paper as a whole reports these results and caveats: Compared with coincidental sharing between unrelated individuals, an excess of low generation-probability sequences was observed among out-of-frame TCR alpha sequences shared between twins. Zero-insertion analyses could be partly confounded by invariant T cells such as MAIT and iNKT, though diverse VJ usage argued against such confounding for most clonotypes. The excess sharing between twins in beta out-of-frame sequences was weaker because fewer shared sequences reduced the signal-to-noise ratio. In monozygotic twins, out-of-frame TCR alpha sharing was systematically underestimated by recombination models, although the models agreed with sharing between unrelated individuals. Because the same donors could not be followed over many years, the conclusions depended on cross-sectional statistical analysis. Fewer insertions were carried by abundant cord blood beta clonotypes, a similar but weaker trend appeared in young adult naive repertoires, and no such trend appeared in memory repertoires.

Libraries were built with 5' RACE. The instrument given in TCRdb is Illumina HiSeq 2000. A universal primer binding site was added through template switching, and the final cDNA carried a unique molecular identifier so that TCR cDNA molecules could be counted accurately. Specific primers in the conserved constant-segment region were used to synthesize first-strand cDNA for the TCR alpha and beta chains. Each cDNA library was double barcoded, with a SMART-Mk sample barcode plus Illumina barcodes, to control for contamination. TruSeq adapter sequences and Illumina sample barcodes were added in two successive PCR steps. TCR alpha and beta cDNA libraries were sequenced on the Illumina HiSeq platform with custom primers. Per the original workflow: MiGEC processed the raw reads to extract unique molecular identifiers, while MiXCR was used to determine the CDR3 positions. For each individual, recombination models were inferred using an EM algorithm with the repgenHMM and IGoR tools. Shared clonotypes were analyzed with the tcR package in R, and sharing was normalized by the product of cloneset sizes. To study raw recombination free of thymic and clonal selection effects, out-of-frame nonproductive sequences were analyzed. The public reads were reprocessed in TCRdb via fastp at Q25 and MiXCR, keeping in-frame beta chains. For every CDR3 protein sequence, its rows merge into one entry that carries the most common genes and DNA. TCRdb assigned the V and J calls; the authors' analysis was not used. For this sample there are under 900,000 distinct CDR3 sequences; around a sixth appear just once. The ten largest clones take up around 12% of the sample.

All donors were healthy Caucasians. Three pairs of female monozygotic twins, all aged 18 to 29 years, were included in the twin cohort. Peripheral blood mononuclear cells were used as the source from which RNA for TCR libraries was isolated. As encoded in the germline V gene (reference sequence), CDR1 is SEHNR while CDR2 is FQNEAQ. Including the terminal cysteine and phenylalanine, the CDR3 comprises 15 residues. Only CDR3 DNA remains: 45 bases, in frame from the first base. Unmatched junction bases come to 4, with V trimmed by 1 base and J by 7 bases. The sample was also linked to a second study, of T cells expressing NK-cell markers. As the second study states: Under ten donors provided sorted CD3+CD56+NKG2C+, CD3+CD56+NKG2C- and CD3+CD56-NKG2C+ T-cell subsets, whose TCR beta-chain repertoires were profiled. Of the eight sequenced donors, seven were found to be HCMV-seropositive and one was found to be HCMV-seronegative. To restrict sorting to alphabetaTCR-expressing T cells, an anti-gammadeltaTCR antibody was added in several experiments. In five to seven donors, the dominant CD3+CD56+NKG2C+ clonotypes were found to rank among the top 10 CD8+ clonotypes and to make up 1.0-7.0% of CD8+ T cells. Those dominant clonotypes were again the most abundant among CD3+CD56-NKG2C+ cells in a handful of donors, at about 25-60.1%. Whether the expanded NKG2C-expressing T cell clones were specific for HCMV antigens remained unclear. All eight donors whose samples were sequenced were randomly selected healthy volunteers, three of them men and five women. HCMV serostatus was determined by detecting HCMV-specific IgG in serum with a commercial ELISA kit. Bulk peripheral blood T-cell repertoires were additionally sequenced from unsorted PBMC for several donors. MIGEC was used to demultiplex reads and group reads by UMI, and MiTCR was used to assemble and quantify clonotypes. To exclude erroneous sequences, only TCR cDNA sequences supported by at least two reads were retained. Downstream repertoire analysis used the tcR package, and clonotypes were matched across fractions by CDR3 nucleotide sequence plus V segment. VDJmatch was used to annotate antigen specificity against VDJdb, with one amino acid substitution allowed in CDR3.

The sequence joins TRBV7-9 to TRBJ2-1; 10 of the junction bases match TRBD2. The source is a woman under 30 in good health. Sequenced: PBMCs. The CDR3 reads as follows: CASSLGQAGGNEQFF. The DNA reads as follows: TGTGCCAGCAGCTTAGGCCAAGCGGGAGGGAATGAGCAGTTCTTC.